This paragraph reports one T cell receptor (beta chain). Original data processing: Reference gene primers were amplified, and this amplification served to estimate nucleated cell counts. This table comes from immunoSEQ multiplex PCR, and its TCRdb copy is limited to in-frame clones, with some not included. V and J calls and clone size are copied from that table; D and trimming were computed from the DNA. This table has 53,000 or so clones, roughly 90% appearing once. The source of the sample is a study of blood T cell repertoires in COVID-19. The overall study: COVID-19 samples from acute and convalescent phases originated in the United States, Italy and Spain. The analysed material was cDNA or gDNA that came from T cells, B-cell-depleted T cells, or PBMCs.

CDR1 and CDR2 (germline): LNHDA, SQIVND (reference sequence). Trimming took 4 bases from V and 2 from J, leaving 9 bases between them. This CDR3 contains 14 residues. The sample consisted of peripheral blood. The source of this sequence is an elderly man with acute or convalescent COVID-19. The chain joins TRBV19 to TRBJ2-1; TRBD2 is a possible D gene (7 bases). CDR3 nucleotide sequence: TGTGCCAGTAGTAAGGGGGGGCCCTACAATGAGCAGTTCTTC. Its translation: CASSKGGPYNEQFF. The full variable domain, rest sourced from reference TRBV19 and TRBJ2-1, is DGGITQSPKYLFRKEGQNVTLSCEQNLNHDAMYWYRQDPGQGLRLIYYSQIVNDFQKGDIAEGYSVSREKKESFPLTVTSAQKNPTAFYLCASSKGGPYNEQFFGPGTRLTVL.